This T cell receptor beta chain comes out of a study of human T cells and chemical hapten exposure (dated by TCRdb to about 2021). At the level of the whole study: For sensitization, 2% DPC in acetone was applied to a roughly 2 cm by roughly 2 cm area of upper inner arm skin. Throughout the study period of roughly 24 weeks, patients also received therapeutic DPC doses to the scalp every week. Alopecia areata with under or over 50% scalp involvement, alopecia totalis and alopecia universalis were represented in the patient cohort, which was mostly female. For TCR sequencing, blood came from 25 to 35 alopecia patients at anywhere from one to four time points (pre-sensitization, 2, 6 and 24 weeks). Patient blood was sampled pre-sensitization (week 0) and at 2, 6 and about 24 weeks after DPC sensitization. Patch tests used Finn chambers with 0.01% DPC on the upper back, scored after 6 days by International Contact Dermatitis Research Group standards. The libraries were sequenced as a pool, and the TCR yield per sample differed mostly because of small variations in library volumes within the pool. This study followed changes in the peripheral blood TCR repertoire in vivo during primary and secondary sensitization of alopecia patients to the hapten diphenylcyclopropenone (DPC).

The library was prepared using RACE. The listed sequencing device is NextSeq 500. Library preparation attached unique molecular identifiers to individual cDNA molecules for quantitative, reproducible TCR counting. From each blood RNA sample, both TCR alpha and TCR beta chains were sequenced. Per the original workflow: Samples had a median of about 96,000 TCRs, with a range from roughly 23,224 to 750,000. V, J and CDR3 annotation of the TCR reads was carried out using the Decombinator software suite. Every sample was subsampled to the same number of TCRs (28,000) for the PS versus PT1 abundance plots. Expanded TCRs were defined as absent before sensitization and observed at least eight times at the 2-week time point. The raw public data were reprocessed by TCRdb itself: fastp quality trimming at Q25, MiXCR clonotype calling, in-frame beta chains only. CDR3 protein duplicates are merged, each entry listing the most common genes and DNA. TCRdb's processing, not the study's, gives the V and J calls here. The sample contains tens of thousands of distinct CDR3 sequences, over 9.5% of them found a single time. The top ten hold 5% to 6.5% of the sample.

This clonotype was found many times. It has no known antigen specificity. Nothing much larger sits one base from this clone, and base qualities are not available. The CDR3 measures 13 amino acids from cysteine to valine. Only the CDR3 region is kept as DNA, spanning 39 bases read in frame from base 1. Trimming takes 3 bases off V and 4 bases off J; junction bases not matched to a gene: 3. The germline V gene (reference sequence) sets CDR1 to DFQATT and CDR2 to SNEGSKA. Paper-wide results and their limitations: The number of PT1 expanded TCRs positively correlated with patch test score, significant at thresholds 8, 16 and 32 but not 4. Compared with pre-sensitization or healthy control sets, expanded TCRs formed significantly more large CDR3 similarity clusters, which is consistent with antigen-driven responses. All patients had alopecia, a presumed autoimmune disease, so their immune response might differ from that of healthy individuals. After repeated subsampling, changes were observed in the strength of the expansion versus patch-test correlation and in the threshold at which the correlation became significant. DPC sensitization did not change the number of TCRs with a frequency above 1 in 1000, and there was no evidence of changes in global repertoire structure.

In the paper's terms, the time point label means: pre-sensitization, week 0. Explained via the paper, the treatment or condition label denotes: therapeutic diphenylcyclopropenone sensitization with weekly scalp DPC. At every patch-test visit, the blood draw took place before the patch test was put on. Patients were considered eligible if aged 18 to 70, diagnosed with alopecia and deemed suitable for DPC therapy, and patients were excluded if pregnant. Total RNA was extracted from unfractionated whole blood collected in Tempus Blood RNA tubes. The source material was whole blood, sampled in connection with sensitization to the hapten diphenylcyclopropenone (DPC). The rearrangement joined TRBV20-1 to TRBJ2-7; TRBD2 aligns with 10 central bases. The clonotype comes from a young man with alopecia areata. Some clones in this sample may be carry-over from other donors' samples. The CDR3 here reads CSASSSGSYEQYV. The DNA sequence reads TGCAGTGCTAGTTCTAGCGGGAGTTACGAGCAGTACGTC.